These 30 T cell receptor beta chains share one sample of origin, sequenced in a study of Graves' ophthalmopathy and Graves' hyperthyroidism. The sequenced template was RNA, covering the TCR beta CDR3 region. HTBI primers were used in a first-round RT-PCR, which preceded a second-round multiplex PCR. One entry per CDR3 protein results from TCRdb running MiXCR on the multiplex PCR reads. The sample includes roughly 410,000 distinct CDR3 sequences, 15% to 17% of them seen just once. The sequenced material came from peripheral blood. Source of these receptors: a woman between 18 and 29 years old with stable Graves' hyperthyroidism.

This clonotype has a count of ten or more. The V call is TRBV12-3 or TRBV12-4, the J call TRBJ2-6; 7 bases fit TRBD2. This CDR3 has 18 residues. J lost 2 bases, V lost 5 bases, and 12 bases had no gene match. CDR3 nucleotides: TGTGCCAGCAGTCCCGGGGGGAACTGGTTCCCTGGGGCCAACGTCCTGACTTTC. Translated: CASSPGGNWFPGANVLTF.

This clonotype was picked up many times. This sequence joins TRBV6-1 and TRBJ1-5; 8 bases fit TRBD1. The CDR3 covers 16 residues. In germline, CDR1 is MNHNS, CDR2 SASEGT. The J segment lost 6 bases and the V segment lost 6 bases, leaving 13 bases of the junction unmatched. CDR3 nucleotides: TGTGCCAGCAGGGACGCAGGGGGCGCGGGTGGTCAGCCCCAGCATTTT. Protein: CASRDAGGAGGQPQHF.

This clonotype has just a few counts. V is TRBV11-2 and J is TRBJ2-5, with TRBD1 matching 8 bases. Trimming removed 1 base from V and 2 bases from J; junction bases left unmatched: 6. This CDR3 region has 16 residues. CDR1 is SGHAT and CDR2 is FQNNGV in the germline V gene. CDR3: CASSLVGRGRQETQYF. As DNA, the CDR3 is TGTGCCAGCAGCTTAGTTGGCAGGGGGCGACAAGAGACCCAGTACTTC.

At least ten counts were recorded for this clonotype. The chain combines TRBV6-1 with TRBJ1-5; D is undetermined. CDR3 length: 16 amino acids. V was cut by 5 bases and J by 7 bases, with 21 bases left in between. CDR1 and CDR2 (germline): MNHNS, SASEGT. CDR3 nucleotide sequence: TGTGCCAGCAGTCCTTTATCCGAGACTATGGGGCAGCCCCAGCATTTT. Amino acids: CASSPLSETMGQPQHF.

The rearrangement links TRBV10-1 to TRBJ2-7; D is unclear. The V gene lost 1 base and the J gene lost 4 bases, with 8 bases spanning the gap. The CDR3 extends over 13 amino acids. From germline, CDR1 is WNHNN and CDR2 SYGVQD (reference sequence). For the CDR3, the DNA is TGCGCCAGCAGTGAGTATAGGGATTACGAGCAGTACTTC. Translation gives CASSEYRDYEQYF.

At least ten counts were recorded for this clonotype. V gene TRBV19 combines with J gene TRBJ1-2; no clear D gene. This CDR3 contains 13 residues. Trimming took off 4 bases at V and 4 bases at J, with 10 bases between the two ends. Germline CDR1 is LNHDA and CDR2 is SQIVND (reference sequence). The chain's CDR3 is CASSTPGLYGYTF. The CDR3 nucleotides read TGTGCCAGTAGTACCCCCGGCCTCTATGGCTACACCTTC.

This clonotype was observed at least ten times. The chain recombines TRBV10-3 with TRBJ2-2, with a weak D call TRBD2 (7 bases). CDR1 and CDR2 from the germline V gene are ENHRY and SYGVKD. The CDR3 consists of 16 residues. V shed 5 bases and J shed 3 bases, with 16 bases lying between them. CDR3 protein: CAISPLAGADTGELFF. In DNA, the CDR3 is TGTGCCATCAGTCCTTTGGCGGGGGCGGACACCGGGGAGCTGTTTTTT.

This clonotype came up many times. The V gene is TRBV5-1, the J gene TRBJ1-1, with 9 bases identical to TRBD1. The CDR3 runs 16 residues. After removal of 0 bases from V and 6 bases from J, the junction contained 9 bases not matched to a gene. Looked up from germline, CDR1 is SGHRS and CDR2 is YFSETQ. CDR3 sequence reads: CASSLGGGQGLSEAFF. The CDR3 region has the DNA TGCGCCAGCAGCTTGGGGGGGGGACAGGGATTATCTGAAGCTTTCTTT. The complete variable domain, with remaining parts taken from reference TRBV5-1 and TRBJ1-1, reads KAGVTQTPRYLIKTRGQQVTLSCSPISGHRSVSWYQQTPGQGLQFLFEYFSETQRNKGNFPGRFSGRQFSNSRSEMNVSTLELGDSALYLCASSLGGGQGLSEAFFGQGTRLTVV.

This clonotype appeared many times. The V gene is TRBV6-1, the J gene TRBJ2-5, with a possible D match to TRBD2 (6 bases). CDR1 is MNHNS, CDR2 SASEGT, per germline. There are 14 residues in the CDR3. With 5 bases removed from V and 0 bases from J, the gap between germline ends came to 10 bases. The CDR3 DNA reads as TGTGCCAGCAGTCCCGGACTAAACCAAGAGACCCAGTACTTC. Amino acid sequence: CASSPGLNQETQYF.

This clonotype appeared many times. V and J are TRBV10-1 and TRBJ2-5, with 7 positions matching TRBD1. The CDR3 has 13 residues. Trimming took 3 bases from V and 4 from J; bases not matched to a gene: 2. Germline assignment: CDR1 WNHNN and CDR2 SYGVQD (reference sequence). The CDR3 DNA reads TGCGCCAGCAGTGACTACAGGGGAGAGACCCAGTACTTC. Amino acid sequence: CASSDYRGETQYF.

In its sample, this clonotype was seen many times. CDR3 nucleotide sequence: TGTGCCAGCAGCGCCGCCGCGGGGATCGGGGAGCTGTTTTTT. This sequence encodes CASSAAAGIGELFF. V gene TRBV9 combines with J gene TRBJ2-2; possibly TRBD2 for D (6 bases). The CDR3 has 14 residues. Looked up from germline, CDR1 is SGDLS and CDR2 is YYNGEE. V gave up 3 bases and J gave up 7 bases, with 13 bases separating them.

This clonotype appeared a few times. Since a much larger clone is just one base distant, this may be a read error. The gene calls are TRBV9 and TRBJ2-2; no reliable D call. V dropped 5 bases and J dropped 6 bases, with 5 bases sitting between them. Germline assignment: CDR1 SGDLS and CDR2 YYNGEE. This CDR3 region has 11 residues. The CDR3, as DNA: TGTGCCAGCAGGGGCTCCGGGGAGCTGTTTTTT. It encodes CASRGSGELFF.

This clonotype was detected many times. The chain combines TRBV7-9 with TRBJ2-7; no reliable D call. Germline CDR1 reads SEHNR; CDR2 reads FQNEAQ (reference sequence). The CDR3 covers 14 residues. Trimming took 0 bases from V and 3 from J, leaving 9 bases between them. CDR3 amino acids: CASSLAGQDYEQYF. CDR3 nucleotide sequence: TGTGCCAGCAGCTTAGCGGGCCAGGACTACGAGCAGTACTTC. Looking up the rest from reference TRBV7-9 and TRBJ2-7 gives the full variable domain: DTGVSQNPRHKITKRGQNVTFRCDPISEHNRLYWYRQTLGQGPEFLTYFQNEAQLEKSRLLSDRFSAERPKGSFSTLEIQRTEQGDSAMYLCASSLAGQDYEQYFGPGTRLTVT.

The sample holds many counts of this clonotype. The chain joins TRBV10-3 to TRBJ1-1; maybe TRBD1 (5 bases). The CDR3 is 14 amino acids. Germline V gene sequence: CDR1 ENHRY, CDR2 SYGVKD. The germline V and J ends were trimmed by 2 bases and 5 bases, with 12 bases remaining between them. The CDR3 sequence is CAISENGEGTEAFF. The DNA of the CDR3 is TGTGCCATCAGTGAGAACGGGGAGGGGACTGAAGCTTTCTTT.

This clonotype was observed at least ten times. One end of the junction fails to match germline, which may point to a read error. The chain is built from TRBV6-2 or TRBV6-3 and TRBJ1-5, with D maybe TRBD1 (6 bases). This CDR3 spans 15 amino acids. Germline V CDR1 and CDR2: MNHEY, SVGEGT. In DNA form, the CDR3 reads TGTGCCAGCAGTTACGCGGGGGGCCCCAATCGGCCCCAGCATTTT. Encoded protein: CASSYAGGPNRPQHF.

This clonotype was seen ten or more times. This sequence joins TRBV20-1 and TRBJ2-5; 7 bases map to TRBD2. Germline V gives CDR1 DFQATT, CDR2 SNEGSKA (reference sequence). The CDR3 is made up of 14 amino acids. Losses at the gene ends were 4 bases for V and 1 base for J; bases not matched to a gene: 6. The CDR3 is CSAKAAGVQETQYF. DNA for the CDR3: TGCAGTGCTAAAGCCGCGGGAGTCCAAGAGACCCAGTACTTC.

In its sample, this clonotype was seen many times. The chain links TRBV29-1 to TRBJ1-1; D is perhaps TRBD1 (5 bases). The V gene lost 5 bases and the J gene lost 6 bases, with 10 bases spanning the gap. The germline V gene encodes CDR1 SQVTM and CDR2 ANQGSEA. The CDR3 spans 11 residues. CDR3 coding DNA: TGCAGCGTTACGAGGGGTGCTGAAGCTTTCTTT. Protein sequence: CSVTRGAEAFF.

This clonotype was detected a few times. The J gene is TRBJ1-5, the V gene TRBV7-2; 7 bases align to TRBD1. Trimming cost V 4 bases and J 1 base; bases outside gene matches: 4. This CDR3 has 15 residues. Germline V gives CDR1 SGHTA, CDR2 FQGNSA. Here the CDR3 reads CASSSDRVSNQPQHF. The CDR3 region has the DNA TGTGCCAGCAGCTCTGACAGGGTCAGCAATCAGCCCCAGCATTTT. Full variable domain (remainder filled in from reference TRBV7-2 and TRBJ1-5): GAGVSQSPSNKVTEKGKDVELRCDPISGHTALYWYRQSLGQGLEFLIYFQGNSAPDKSGLPSDRFSAERTGGSVSTLTIQRTQQEDSAVYLCASSSDRVSNQPQHFGDGTRLSIL.

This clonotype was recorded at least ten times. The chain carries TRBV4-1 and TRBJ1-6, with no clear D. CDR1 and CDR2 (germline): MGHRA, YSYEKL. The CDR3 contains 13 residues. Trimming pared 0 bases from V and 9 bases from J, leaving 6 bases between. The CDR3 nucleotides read TGCGCCAGCAGCCAAGAAGGCAGTTCACCCCTCCACTTT. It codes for CASSQEGSSPLHF.

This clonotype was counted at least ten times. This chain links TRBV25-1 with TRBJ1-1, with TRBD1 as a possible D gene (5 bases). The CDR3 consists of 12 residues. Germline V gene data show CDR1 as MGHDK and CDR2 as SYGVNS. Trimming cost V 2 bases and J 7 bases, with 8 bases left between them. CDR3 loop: CASSETGREAFF. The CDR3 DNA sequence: TGTGCCAGCAGTGAAACGGGACGTGAAGCTTTCTTT.

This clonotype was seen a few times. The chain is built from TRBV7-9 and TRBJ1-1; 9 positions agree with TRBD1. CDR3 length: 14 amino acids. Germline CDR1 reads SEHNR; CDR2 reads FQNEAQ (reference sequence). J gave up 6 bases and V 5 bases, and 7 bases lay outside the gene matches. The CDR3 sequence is CASSGTGRTAEAFF. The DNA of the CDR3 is TGTGCCAGCAGCGGGACAGGGAGGACGGCTGAAGCTTTCTTT.

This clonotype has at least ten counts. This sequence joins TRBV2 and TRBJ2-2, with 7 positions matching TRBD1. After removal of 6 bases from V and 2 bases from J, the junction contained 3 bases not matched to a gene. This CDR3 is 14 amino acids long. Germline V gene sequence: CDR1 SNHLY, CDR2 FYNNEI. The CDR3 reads CASRRQGNTGELFF. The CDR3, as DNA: TGTGCCAGCAGGAGACAGGGTAACACCGGGGAGCTGTTTTTT.

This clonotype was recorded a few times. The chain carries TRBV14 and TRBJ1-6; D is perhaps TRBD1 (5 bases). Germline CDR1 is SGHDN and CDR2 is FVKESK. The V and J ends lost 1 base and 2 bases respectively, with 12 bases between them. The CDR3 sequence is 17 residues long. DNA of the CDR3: TGTGCCAGCAGCCAAGTTACGCAGGGTGCCTATAATTCACCCCTCCACTTT. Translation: CASSQVTQGAYNSPLHF.

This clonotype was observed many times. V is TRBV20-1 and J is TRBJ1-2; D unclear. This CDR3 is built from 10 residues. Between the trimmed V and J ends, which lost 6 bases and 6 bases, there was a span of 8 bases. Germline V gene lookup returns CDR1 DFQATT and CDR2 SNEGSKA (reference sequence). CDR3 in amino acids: CSAEYNGYTF. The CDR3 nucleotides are TGCAGTGCAGAATACAATGGCTACACCTTC.

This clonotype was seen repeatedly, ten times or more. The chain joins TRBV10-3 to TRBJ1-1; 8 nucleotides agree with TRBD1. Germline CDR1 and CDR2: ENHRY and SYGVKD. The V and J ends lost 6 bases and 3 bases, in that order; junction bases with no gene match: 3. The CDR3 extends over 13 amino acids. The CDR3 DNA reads TGTGCCATCAGCTCACAGGGGGACACTGAAGCTTTCTTT. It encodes CAISSQGDTEAFF.

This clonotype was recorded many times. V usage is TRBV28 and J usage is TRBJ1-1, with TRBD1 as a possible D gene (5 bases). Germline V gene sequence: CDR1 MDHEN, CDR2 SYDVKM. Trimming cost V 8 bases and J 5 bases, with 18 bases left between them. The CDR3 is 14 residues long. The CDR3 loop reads CASDPGGLKTEAFF. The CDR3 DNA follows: TGTGCCAGCGATCCGGGGGGTTTAAAAACTGAAGCTTTCTTT.

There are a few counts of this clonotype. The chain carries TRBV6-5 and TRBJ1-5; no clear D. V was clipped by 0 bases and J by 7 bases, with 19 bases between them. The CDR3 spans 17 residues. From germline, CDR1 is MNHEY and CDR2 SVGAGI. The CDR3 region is CASSYSRHGAPNQPQHF. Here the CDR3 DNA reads TGTGCCAGCAGTTACTCCCGACATGGTGCGCCTAACCAGCCCCAGCATTTT.

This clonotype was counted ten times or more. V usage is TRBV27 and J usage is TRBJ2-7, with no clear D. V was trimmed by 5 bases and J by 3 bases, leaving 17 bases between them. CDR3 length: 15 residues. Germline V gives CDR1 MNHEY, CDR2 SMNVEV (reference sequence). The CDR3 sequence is CASSREYGVRYEQYF. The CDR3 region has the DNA TGTGCCAGCAGTAGGGAATATGGCGTCCGCTACGAGCAGTACTTC.

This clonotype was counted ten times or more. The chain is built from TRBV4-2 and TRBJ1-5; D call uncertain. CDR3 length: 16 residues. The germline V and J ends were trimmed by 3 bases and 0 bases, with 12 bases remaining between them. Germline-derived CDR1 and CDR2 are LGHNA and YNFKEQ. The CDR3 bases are TGTGCCAGCAGCCATCGGGGTTCAGATAGCAATCAGCCCCAGCATTTT. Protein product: CASSHRGSDSNQPQHF.

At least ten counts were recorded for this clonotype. The CDR3 protein is CASSFLAGAVGETQYF. The CDR3 DNA is TGCGCCAGCAGCTTCCTCGCGGGGGCCGTGGGGGAGACCCAGTACTTC. The chain combines TRBV5-1 with TRBJ2-5; D perhaps matches TRBD2 (7 bases). The CDR3 runs to 16 residues. The germline CDR1 and CDR2 sequences are SGHRS and YFSETQ. Trimming left V 2 bases short and J 5 bases short, with 19 bases between.